This T cell receptor (beta chain) comes out of a study of T cell responses to AZD1222 COVID-19 vaccine. Background on the study: Second doses were pooled across both intervals (about 4 or about 12 weeks). Broader study findings: Unmutated regions of variants are reportedly targeted by nearly half of spike-specific TCRs. Spike-specific TCR depth and breadth grew after two AZD1222 doses. At baseline, seropositivity was found in only six AZD1222 recipients.

Assay: immunoSEQ multiplex PCR; the TCRdb copy retains only in-frame clones and omits some. The data show 120,000 or so clones, approximately 90% seen once. Germline values: CDR1 SGHTA, CDR2 FQGNSA. V was cut by 3 bases and J by 7 bases, with 9 bases left in between. The length of the CDR3 is 12 residues. With respect to this clone: Its antigen remains unidentified.

This specimen was peripheral blood, taken on day 0 of AZD1222 vaccination. The clonotype comes from an adult in good health. The chain has TRBV7-2 and TRBJ1-1; D gene uncertain. Here the CDR3 reads CASSFPQVEAFF. The CDR3 DNA is TGTGCCAGCAGCTTCCCGCAGGTTGAAGCTTTCTTT.